These T cell receptor beta chains were read from a single sample in a study of blood T cell repertoires in COVID-19. Clones were read by immunoSEQ multiplex PCR, and TCRdb kept only the in-frame ones, dropping some. The top ten hold roughly 0.8% of the sample, which has over 250,000 clones, approximately 91% seen once. Sequencing was performed on peripheral blood. The receptor source for this set is a woman aged 25 to 39 with acute or convalescent COVID-19. Each CDR3 is given with its conserved first and last residue. Fields, in order: CDR3 length, D gene, J gene, V gene, clone size, CDR3 DNA, CDR3 protein. The D gene is left open where the match is weak. Some rows mark clone size as missing; the rest say once, few, many or name a class of expanded clone.

15	TRBD2	TRBJ2-2	TRBV19	.	TGTGCCAGTAGTGCAGCGGGAGTGAACACCGGGGAGCTGTTTTTT	CASSAAGVNTGELFF
16	TRBD2	TRBJ2-2	TRBV11-2	.	TGTGCCAGCAGCCAATTCCCGGGACTAGCGCCCCGGGAGCTGTTTTTT	CASSQFPGLAPRELFF
16	.	TRBJ2-6	TRBV5-4	.	TGTGCCAGCAGCTTCCCCGGGGGCTCTGGGGCCAACGTCCTGACTTTC	CASSFPGGSGANVLTF
12	TRBD1	TRBJ1-5	TRBV19	once	TGTGCCAGCGACAGGGCCCATCAGCCCCAGCATTTT	CASDRAHQPQHF
16	.	TRBJ1-3	TRBV19	.	TGTGCCAGTAGTATCCCCCGACAGGTCTCTGGAAACACCATATATTTT	CASSIPRQVSGNTIYF
16	.	TRBJ2-3	TRBV7-2	.	TGTGCCAGCAGCCCCCTGCTGTGGGGGGGCACAGATACGCAGTATTTT	CASSPLLWGGTDTQYF
14	TRBD2	TRBJ2-3	TRBV11-3	.	TGTGCCAGCAGCCTCACCCGGGGGGCAGATACGCAGTATTTT	CASSLTRGADTQYF
15	TRBD2	TRBJ2-3	TRBV6-4	.	TGTGCCAGCAGTAGACTAGCGGGAGGACCAGATACGCAGTATTTT	CASSRLAGGPDTQYF
17	TRBD1	TRBJ2-4	TRBV5-8	.	TGTGCCAGCAGCACCGGGACAGGGGGTGACCTGAAAAACATTCAGTACTTC	CASSTGTGGDLKNIQYF
11	.	TRBJ2-5	TRBV29-1	once	TGCAGCGTTGCCAGGGATGGGACCCAGTACTTC	CSVARDGTQYF
13	.	TRBJ2-2	TRBV27	.	TGTGCCAGCAATGGGGGCGCGAGCGGGGAGCTGTTTTTT	CASNGGASGELFF
17	.	TRBJ1-3	TRBV4-2	.	TGTGCCAGCAGCCAAGACGTGGGGGGTGTCTATGGAAACACCATATATTTT	CASSQDVGGVYGNTIYF
13	TRBD2	TRBJ2-5	TRBV7-9	.	TGTGCCAGCAGCTGGCGGGGGGCTGGGACCCAGTACTTC	CASSWRGAGTQYF
19	TRBD2	TRBJ2-4	TRBV7-9	.	TGTGCCAGCAGCGGGAGACTAGCGGGAGGGCCAGGAGCCAAAAACATTCAGTACTTC	CASSGRLAGGPGAKNIQYF
14	.	TRBJ2-3	TRBV27	once	TGTGCCAGCAGTTTACGCTCGAGAGTATATACGCAGTATTTT	CASSLRSRVYTQYF
19	TRBD2	TRBJ2-1	TRBV9	.	TGTGCCAGCAGCGTAGCTACGAGGCCGACTAGCGAGAAACAAAATGAGCAGTTCTTC	CASSVATRPTSEKQNEQFF
13	TRBD2	TRBJ2-5	TRBV29-1	.	TGCAGCGTTGCTAGCGGGGGCGTAGAGACCCAGTACTTC	CSVASGGVETQYF